This is a list of T cell receptor beta chains from one sample in a study of shared clonotypes between healthy human individuals. Profiling relied on immunoSEQ multiplex PCR, and the TCRdb table lists in-frame clones only, not all of them. The sample yields around 690,000 clones, about nine tenths seen once. The sequenced sample was memory CD8+ T cells from PBMCs. These TCRs come from a man between 18 and 35 years old in good health. Some clones in this sample may be carry-over from other donors' samples. Both conserved end residues are part of each CDR3. The D gene is left open where the match is weak. Some rows have no size entry. The others give once, few or many, or a class for an expanded clone.

D gene	V gene	clone size	J gene	CDR3 protein	CDR3 DNA
-	TRBV10-2	-	TRBJ2-7	CASSELVGAYEQYF	TGCGCCAGCAGTGAATTGGTAGGGGCCTACGAGCAGTACTTC
TRBD1	TRBV13	-	TRBJ2-7	CASSLGTGVGYEQYF	TGTGCCAGCAGCTTGGGGACAGGGGTTGGTTACGAGCAGTACTTC
-	TRBV21-1	-	TRBJ2-7	CASSLRGLAGGYEQYF	TGTGCCAGCAGTCTAAGAGGACTAGCGGGAGGCTACGAGCAGTACTTC
-	TRBV7-2	once	TRBJ1-1	CASSLSSRWGPGTEAFF	TGTGCCAGCAGCTTAAGTTCCAGGTGGGGGCCGGGCACTGAAGCTTTCTTT
TRBD1	TRBV6-6	-	TRBJ2-7	CASSSGQPSPYEQYF	TGTGCCAGCAGTTCGGGACAGCCTTCACCTTACGAGCAGTACTTC
-	TRBV6-1	-	TRBJ1-3	CASTQRGAGNTIYF	TGTGCCAGCACCCAAAGGGGTGCTGGAAACACCATATATTTT
-	TRBV30	-	TRBJ1-2	CAWSETTNYGYTF	TGTGCCTGGAGTGAAACCACTAACTATGGCTACACCTTC
-	TRBV28	-	TRBJ2-7	CASSFQPPDSLMRYEQYF	TGTGCCAGCAGTTTTCAACCCCCGGACAGTTTAATGCGGTACGAGCAGTACTTC
-	TRBV7-2	-	TRBJ1-5	CASSRLSNQPQHF	TGTGCCAGCAGCCGACTCTCCAATCAGCCCCAGCATTTT
-	TRBV7-9	-	TRBJ2-1	CASSLGERVGQFF	TGTGCCAGCAGCTTAGGAGAGAGGGTAGGGCAGTTCTTC
TRBD2	TRBV7-8	many	TRBJ2-1	CASSRLAGASYNEQFF	TGTGCCAGCAGTAGACTAGCGGGGGCTTCCTACAATGAGCAGTTCTTC
-	TRBV19	-	TRBJ2-7	CASSIAPTGEQYF	TGTGCCAGTAGTATAGCCCCGACGGGCGAGCAGTACTTC
TRBD2	TRBV9	-	TRBJ2-1	CASSAQGTRLGNEQFF	TGTGCCAGCAGCGCCCAAGGGACTAGACTTGGCAATGAGCAGTTCTTC
TRBD1	TRBV30	few	TRBJ1-1	CAWSKGTGAFF	TGTGCCTGGAGTAAGGGGACAGGAGCTTTCTTT
-	TRBV12-1	-	TRBJ2-1	CASSFDQVAEGVSSYNEQFF	TGTGCCAGCAGCTTTGATCAGGTAGCGGAGGGTGTAAGCTCCTACAATGAGCAGTTCTTC
TRBD1	TRBV27	-	TRBJ1-2	CASSPGTGLGYTF	TGTGCCAGCAGTCCTGGGACAGGACTCGGCTACACCTTC
-	TRBV12-5	-	TRBJ1-2	CASGLEIGRKFYGYTF	TGTGCTAGTGGTTTGGAAATCGGACGGAAATTCTATGGCTACACCTTC
-	TRBV7-9	-	TRBJ2-6	CASSLNEPGANVLTF	TGTGCCAGCAGCTTAAATGAGCCGGGGGCCAACGTCCTGACTTTC
-	TRBV6-5	-	TRBJ2-1	CASSLLADNEQFF	TGTGCCAGCAGTCTACTAGCTGACAATGAGCAGTTCTTC
-	TRBV7-2	-	TRBJ2-1	CASSLKSSSYNEQFF	TGTGCCAGCAGCTTAAAGTCCAGCTCCTACAATGAGCAGTTCTTC
-	TRBV28	-	TRBJ2-1	CASSFIGGPYPGNEQFF	TGTGCCAGCAGTTTCATTGGTGGGCCCTACCCGGGCAATGAGCAGTTCTTC
-	TRBV5-6	-	TRBJ2-1	CASSLGDSYNEQFF	TGTGCCAGCAGCTTGGGTGACTCCTACAATGAGCAGTTCTTC
-	TRBV5-1	once	TRBJ2-2	CASSFYGGTGELFF	TGCGCCAGCAGCTTCTATGGCGGGACCGGGGAGCTGTTTTTT
-	TRBV4-3	-	TRBJ1-6	CASSPGRSRYSPLHF	TGCGCCAGCAGCCCCGGACGGAGTAGATACTCACCCCTCCACTTT
TRBD2	TRBV30	few	TRBJ2-2	CAWSLPREDITGELFF	TGTGCCTGGAGTTTACCGCGGGAGGATATAACCGGGGAGCTGTTTTTT
-	TRBV6-1	-	TRBJ1-5	CASSEYQSNQPQHF	TGTGCCAGCAGTGAATATCAGAGCAATCAGCCCCAGCATTTT
-	TRBV14	-	TRBJ1-3	CASSQAGLAVSSGNTIYF	TGTGCCAGCAGCCAAGCCGGACTGGCGGTGAGCTCTGGAAACACCATATATTTT
-	TRBV7-9	-	TRBJ1-3	CASTRDITSGNTIYF	TGTGCCAGCACCAGAGACATAACCTCTGGAAACACCATATATTTT
-	TRBV11-2	-	TRBJ1-1	CASKASGGHTEAFF	TGTGCCAGCAAAGCTTCCGGGGGGCACACTGAAGCTTTCTTT
TRBD2	TRBV7-6	-	TRBJ2-7	CASSFTLAGSSYEQYF	TGTGCCAGCAGCTTTACGCTAGCGGGATCTTCCTACGAGCAGTACTTC
TRBD2	TRBV13	-	TRBJ2-1	CASSEGTSGIYNEQFF	TGTGCCAGCAGCGAGGGGACTAGCGGGATCTACAATGAGCAGTTCTTC
TRBD1	TRBV19	-	TRBJ2-7	CASSAKTGEEYEQYF	TGTGCCAGTAGTGCCAAGACAGGGGAAGAATACGAGCAGTACTTC
-	TRBV9	-	TRBJ2-7	CASRWVSDQEGFFEQYF	TGTGCCAGCAGGTGGGTCAGCGACCAAGAGGGGTTTTTCGAGCAGTACTTC
-	TRBV14	-	TRBJ2-7	CASSQRLGTPFYEQYF	TGTGCCAGCAGCCAACGGCTCGGGACGCCATTCTACGAGCAGTACTTC
TRBD2	TRBV19	-	TRBJ2-7	CASSRLAGGYEQYF	TGTGCCAGTAGTCGACTAGCGGGAGGCTACGAGCAGTACTTC
TRBD2	TRBV13	-	TRBJ2-3	CASSWSGTSDPKGTDTQYF	TGTGCCAGCAGCTGGTCCGGGACTAGCGATCCCAAAGGCACAGATACGCAGTATTTT
-	TRBV28	-	TRBJ2-7	CASRPLAGPSYEQYF	TGTGCCAGCAGACCCCTCGCAGGGCCCTCCTACGAGCAGTACTTC
-	TRBV4-3	-	TRBJ2-2	CASSQGSGIGELFF	TGCGCCAGCAGCCAGGGATCGGGGATTGGGGAGCTGTTTTTT
-	TRBV5-6	-	TRBJ2-7	CASSDIQGRNEQYF	TGTGCCAGCAGCGACATACAGGGGAGGAACGAGCAGTACTTC
TRBD2	TRBV5-6	-	TRBJ2-7	CASSLGVAGEQYF	TGTGCCAGCAGCTTAGGCGTAGCGGGCGAGCAGTACTTC
-	TRBV27	-	TRBJ2-7	CASRPSSYEQYF	TGTGCCAGCAGACCAAGCTCCTACGAGCAGTACTTC
-	TRBV27	-	TRBJ2-1	CASSLSKWAAYNEQFF	TGTGCCAGCAGTTTATCGAAATGGGCTGCCTACAATGAGCAGTTCTTC
-	TRBV28	-	TRBJ2-1	CASSTMREGVSYNEQFF	TGTGCCAGCAGTACAATGAGGGAGGGGGTTTCCTACAATGAGCAGTTCTTC
-	TRBV6-1	-	TRBJ2-3	CANRGGRADTQYF	TGTGCCAATAGGGGGGGGCGCGCAGATACGCAGTATTTT
-	TRBV2	-	TRBJ2-5	CASSEETQYF	TGTGCCAGCAGTGAAGAGACCCAGTACTTC
-	TRBV4-2	-	TRBJ2-7	CASSQEGELRSYEQYF	TGTGCCAGCAGCCAAGAGGGCGAGCTAAGGTCCTACGAGCAGTACTTC
TRBD2	TRBV7-9	-	TRBJ2-7	CASSPLWTSGAYEQYF	TGTGCCAGCAGCCCGCTTTGGACTAGCGGGGCCTACGAGCAGTACTTC
TRBD1	TRBV6-4	-	TRBJ1-2	CASSDAGGYGYTF	TGTGCCAGCAGTGACGCAGGGGGGTATGGCTACACCTTC
-	TRBV28	-	TRBJ2-5	CASSPGLSYQETQYF	TGTGCCAGCAGTCCCGGACTGTCATACCAAGAGACCCAGTACTTC
-	TRBV28	-	TRBJ2-5	CASSLEGRYQETQYF	TGTGCCAGCAGTTTAGAGGGGCGCTACCAAGAGACCCAGTACTTC